This T cell receptor beta chain was recovered during a study of blood T cell repertoires in COVID-19. Study-wide background: COVID-19 samples collected from the United States, Italy and Spain covered acute and convalescent phases. T cells, B-cell-depleted T cells, or PBMCs supplied cDNA or gDNA.

Germline CDR1 is SEHNR and CDR2 is FQNEAQ (reference sequence). The V and J ends lost 5 bases and 2 bases respectively, with 13 bases between them. This CDR3 spans 15 amino acids. Seattle's cohort entered during active infection and was followed longitudinally. Assay: immunoSEQ multiplex PCR; the TCRdb copy retains only in-frame clones and omits some. The sample lists about 440,000 clones, approximately 88% occurring once. This clone was counted a few times. The sequence came from a woman between 50 and 59 years old with COVID-19, enrolled during active disease. Sequencing was done on a sample of peripheral blood. This chain connects TRBV7-9 to TRBJ1-5, with D unclear. The CDR3 here is CASSPDTGGNQPQHF. The CDR3 DNA sequence: TGTGCCAGCAGCCCTGACACCGGGGGCAATCAGCCCCAGCATTTT.